This paragraph covers one TCR beta chain sequence. Samples from alopecia areata patients were lesional scalp punch biopsies and peripheral blood. Germline V gives CDR1 SEHNR, CDR2 FQNEAQ (reference sequence). CDR3 length equals 15 residues. V shed 1 base, J shed 7 bases, and the junction held 5 bases outside the gene matches. This entry is derived from a study of CD8+ T cells in alopecia areata. About the study: Once tofacitinib had been taken for 6 to 18 months, 6 months off drug followed.

It was cDNA, reverse transcribed from extracted RNA, that served as the sequencing template. Generated by immunoSEQ multiplex PCR, the TCRdb table keeps only in-frame clones and is missing some. The sample records about 140,000 clones, under 60% being singletons. This clonotype originated in a human donor with alopecia areata. The rearrangement uses TRBV7-9 and TRBJ1-5; the match to TRBD1 covers 9 bases. Specimen: CD4+ T cells sorted from blood, collected at week 0. This CDR3 reads CASSLGGQGSQPQHF. The CDR3 DNA is TGTGCCAGCAGCTTAGGGGGACAGGGAAGCCAGCCCCAGCATTTT.